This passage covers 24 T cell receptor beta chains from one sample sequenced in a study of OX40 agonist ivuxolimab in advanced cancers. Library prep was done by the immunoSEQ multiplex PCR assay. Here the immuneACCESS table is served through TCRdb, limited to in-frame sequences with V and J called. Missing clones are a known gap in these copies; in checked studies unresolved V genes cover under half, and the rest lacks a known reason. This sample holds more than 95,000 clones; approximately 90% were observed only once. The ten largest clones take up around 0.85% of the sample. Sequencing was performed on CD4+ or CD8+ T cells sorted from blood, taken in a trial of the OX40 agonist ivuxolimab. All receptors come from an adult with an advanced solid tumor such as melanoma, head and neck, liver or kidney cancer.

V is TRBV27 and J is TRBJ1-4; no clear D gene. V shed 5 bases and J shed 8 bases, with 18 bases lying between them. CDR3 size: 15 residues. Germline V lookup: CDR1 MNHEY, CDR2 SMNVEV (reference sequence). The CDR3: CASSGSGFGREKLFF. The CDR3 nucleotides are TGTGCCAGCAGTGGATCCGGGTTTGGGAGGGAAAAACTGTTTTTT.

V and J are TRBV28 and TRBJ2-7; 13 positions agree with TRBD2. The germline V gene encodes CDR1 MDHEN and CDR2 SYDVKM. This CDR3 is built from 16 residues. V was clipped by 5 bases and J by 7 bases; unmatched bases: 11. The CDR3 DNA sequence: TGTGCCAGCAGTAAGACTAGCGGGGGGATCCTAGGAGAGCAGTACTTC. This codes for CASSKTSGGILGEQYF.

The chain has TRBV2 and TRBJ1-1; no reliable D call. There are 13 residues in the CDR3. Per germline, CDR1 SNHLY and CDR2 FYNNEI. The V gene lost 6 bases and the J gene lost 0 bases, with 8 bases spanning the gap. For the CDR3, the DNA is TGTGCCAGCAGGGCCGGGATGAACACTGAAGCTTTCTTT. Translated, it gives CASRAGMNTEAFF.

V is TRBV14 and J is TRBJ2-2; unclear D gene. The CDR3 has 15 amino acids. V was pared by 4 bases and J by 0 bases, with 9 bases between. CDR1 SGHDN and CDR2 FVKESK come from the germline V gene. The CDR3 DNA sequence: TGTGCCAGCAGCCTAGGGATCTCGAACACCGGGGAGCTGTTTTTT. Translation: CASSLGISNTGELFF.

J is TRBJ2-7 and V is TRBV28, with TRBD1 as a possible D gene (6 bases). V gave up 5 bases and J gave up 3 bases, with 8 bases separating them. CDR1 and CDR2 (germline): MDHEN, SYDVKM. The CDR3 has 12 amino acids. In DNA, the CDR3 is TGTGCCAGCAGTACAGGGCTCTACGAGCAGTACTTC. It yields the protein CASSTGLYEQYF.

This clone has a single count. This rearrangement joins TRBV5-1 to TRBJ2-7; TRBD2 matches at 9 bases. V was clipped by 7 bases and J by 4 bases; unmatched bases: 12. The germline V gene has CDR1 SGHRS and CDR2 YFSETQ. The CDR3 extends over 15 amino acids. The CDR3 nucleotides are TGCGCCAGCCGCCCGTCAGCGGGGGGTGGGTACGAGCAGTACTTC. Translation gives CASRPSAGGGYEQYF.

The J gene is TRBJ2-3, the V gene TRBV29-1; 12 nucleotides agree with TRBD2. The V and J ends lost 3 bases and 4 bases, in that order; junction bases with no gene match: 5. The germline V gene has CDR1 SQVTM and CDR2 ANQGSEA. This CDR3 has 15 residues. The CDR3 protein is CSVDRRTSGADTQYF. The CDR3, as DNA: TGCAGCGTTGACCGAAGGACTAGCGGGGCAGATACGCAGTATTTT.

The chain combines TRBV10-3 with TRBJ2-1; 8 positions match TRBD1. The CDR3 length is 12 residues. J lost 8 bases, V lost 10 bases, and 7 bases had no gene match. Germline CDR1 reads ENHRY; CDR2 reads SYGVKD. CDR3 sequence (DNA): TGTGCCACCCGACAGGGGAGTGATGAGCAGTTCTTC. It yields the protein CATRQGSDEQFF.

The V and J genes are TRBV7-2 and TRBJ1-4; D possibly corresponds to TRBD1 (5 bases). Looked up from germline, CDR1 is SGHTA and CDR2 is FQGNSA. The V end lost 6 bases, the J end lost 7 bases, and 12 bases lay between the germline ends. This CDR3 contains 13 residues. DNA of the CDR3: TGTGCCAGCAGAGCCGACAGCCTTGAAAAACTGTTTTTT. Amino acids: CASRADSLEKLFF.

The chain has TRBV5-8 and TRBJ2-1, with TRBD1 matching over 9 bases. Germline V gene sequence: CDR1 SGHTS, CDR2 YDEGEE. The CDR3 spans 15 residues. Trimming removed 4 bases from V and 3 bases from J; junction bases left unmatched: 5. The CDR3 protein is CASSRGQGSYNEQFF. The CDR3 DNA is TGTGCCAGCAGCCGTGGACAGGGGAGCTACAATGAGCAGTTCTTC.

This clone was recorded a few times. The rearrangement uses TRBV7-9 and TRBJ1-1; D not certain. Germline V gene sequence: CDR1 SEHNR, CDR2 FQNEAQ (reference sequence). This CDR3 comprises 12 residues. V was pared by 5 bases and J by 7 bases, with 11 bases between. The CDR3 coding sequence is TGTGCCAGCAGCGAAAACGTTCGTGAAGCTTTCTTT. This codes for CASSENVREAFF.

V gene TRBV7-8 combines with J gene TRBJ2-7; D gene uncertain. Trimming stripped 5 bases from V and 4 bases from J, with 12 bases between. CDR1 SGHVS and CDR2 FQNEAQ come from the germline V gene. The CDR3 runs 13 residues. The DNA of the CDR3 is TGTGCCAGCAGCGGGCGACTGTCGTACGAGCAGTACTTC. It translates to CASSGRLSYEQYF.

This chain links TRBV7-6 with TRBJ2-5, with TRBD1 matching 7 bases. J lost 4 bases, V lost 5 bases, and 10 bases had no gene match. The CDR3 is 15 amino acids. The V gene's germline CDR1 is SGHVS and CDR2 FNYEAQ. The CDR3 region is CASSPRQGSAETQYF. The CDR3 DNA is TGTGCCAGCAGCCCCCGACAGGGATCGGCAGAGACCCAGTACTTC.

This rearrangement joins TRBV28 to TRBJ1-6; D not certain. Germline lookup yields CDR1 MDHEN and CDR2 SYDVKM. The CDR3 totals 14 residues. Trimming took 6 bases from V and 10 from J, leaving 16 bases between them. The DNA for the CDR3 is TGTGCCAGCAGCAATACGGGGAGAGTCTCACCCCTCCACTTT. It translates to CASSNTGRVSPLHF.

CDR3 bases: TGTGCCAGCAGCCCTCCGGGACAACCCCACACTGAAGCTTTCTTT. Its protein is CASSPPGQPHTEAFF. This sequence joins TRBV4-2 and TRBJ1-1; tentatively, D is TRBD1 (6 bases). V was clipped by 4 bases and J by 3 bases, with 15 bases between them. The CDR3 loop spans 15 amino acids. Looked up from germline, CDR1 is LGHNA and CDR2 is YNFKEQ.

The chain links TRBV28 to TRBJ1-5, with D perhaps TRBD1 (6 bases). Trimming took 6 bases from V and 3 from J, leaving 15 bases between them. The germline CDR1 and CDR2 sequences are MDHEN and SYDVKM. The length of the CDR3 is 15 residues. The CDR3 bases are TGTGCCAGCAGCTCAATGGGGGGCCCCAATCAGCCCCAGCATTTT. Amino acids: CASSSMGGPNQPQHF.

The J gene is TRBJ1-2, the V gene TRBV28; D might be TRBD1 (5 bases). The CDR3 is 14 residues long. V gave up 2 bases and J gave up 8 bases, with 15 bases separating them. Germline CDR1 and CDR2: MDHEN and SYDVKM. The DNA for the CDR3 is TGTGCCAGCAGTTTAGAAGGCGGGGCCCGAGGCTACACCTTC. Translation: CASSLEGGARGYTF.

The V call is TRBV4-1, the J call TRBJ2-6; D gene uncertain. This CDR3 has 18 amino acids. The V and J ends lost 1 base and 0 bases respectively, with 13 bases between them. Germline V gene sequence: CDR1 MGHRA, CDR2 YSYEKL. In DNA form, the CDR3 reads TGCGCCAGCAGCCAAGGACGGGCCCGCTCCTCTGGGGCCAACGTCCTGACTTTC. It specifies CASSQGRARSSGANVLTF.

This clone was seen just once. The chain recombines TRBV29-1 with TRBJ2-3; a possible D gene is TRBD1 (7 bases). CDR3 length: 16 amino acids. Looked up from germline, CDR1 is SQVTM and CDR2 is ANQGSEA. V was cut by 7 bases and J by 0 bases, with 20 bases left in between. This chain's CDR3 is CSAVPPGGISTDTQYF. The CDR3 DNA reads TGCAGCGCAGTGCCCCCAGGGGGGATAAGCACAGATACGCAGTATTTT.

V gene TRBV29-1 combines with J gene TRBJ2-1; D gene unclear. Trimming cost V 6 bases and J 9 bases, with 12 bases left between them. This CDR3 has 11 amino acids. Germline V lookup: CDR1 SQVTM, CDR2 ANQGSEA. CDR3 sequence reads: CSVLEGLEQFF. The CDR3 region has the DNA TGCAGCGTGCTTGAAGGTCTTGAGCAGTTCTTC.

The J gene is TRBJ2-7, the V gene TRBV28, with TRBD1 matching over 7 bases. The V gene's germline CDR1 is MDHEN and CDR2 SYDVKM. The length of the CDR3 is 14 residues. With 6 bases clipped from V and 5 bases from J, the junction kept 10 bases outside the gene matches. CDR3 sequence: CASRGQPPGDEQYF. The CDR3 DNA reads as TGTGCCAGCAGGGGACAGCCCCCGGGTGACGAGCAGTACTTC.

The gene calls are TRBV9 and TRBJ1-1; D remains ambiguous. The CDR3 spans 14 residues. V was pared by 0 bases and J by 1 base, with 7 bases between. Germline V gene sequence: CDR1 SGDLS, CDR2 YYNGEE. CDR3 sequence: CASSVVPENTEAFF. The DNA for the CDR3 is TGTGCCAGCAGCGTAGTGCCCGAGAACACTGAAGCTTTCTTT.

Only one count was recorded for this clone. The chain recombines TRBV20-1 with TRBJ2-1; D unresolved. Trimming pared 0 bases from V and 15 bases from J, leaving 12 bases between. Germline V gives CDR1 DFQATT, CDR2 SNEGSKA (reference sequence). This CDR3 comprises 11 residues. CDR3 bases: TGCAGTGCTAGAGATTTCCCCTCGCGGTTCTTC. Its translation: CSARDFPSRFF.

Written as DNA, the CDR3 is TGTGCCAGCAGTCAAGGGACAGTCGAGCAGTACTTC. Its translation is CASSQGTVEQYF. The rearrangement uses TRBV6-5 and TRBJ2-7; 7 nucleotides line up with TRBD1. The germline V gene encodes CDR1 MNHEY and CDR2 SVGAGI. The CDR3 runs 12 residues. V lost 5 bases, J lost 6 bases, and 4 bases stayed unmatched.